These 21 T cell receptor beta chains were all obtained from the same sample, sequenced in a study of T-cell memory formation after mild COVID-19. In TCRdb, the 5' RACE reads were re-called with MiXCR into one record per CDR3 protein. This table holds a few hundred thousand distinct CDR3 sequences, approximately 23% found once. Sequencing used PBMCs or a T cell subset sorted from them (not recorded which). These receptors all come from an adult woman who had mild COVID-19 (a few samples of this study predate the infection). Cell type and time point are not known.

This clonotype came up a few times. V usage is TRBV4-1 and J usage is TRBJ2-7; unclear D gene. V was shortened by 1 base and J by 2 bases, with 12 bases between the two germline ends. In germline, CDR1 is MGHRA, CDR2 YSYEKL. There are 15 residues in the CDR3. The DNA of the CDR3 is TGCGCCAGCAGCCAAGGAACATTCCCTACCTACGAGCAGTACTTC. Its protein is CASSQGTFPTYEQYF.

V gene TRBV6-5 combines with J gene TRBJ1-1; D is ambiguous. The CDR3 loop spans 15 amino acids. The ends were cut back, 0 bases at V and 4 bases at J, with 12 bases in the middle. Germline V gene data show CDR1 as MNHEY and CDR2 as SVGAGI. This CDR3 is CASSYSVGQITEAFF. The CDR3 DNA reads as TGTGCCAGCAGTTACTCTGTTGGTCAGATCACTGAAGCTTTCTTT.

The chain uses TRBV23-1 and TRBJ2-1, with 13 bases lining up with TRBD2. TRBV23-1 is sorted into the ORF group, with uncertain function. Trimming took 1 base from V and 5 from J; bases not matched to a gene: 17. The CDR3 contains 21 residues. The CDR3 spells CASSQCPSRFWTSGSHNEQFF. Here the CDR3 DNA reads TGCGCCAGCAGTCAATGTCCCTCCCGCTTCTGGACTAGCGGGAGCCACAATGAGCAGTTCTTC.

J is TRBJ2-3 and V is TRBV7-8; 9 bases match TRBD1. The CDR3 is 15 amino acids. Germline CDR1 is SGHVS and CDR2 is FQNEAQ. V lost 5 bases, J lost 1 base, and 4 bases stayed unmatched. This CDR3 is CASSDRDRGTDTQYF. The DNA of the CDR3 is TGTGCCAGCAGCGACCGGGACAGGGGCACAGATACGCAGTATTTT.

V gene TRBV20-1 combines with J gene TRBJ1-5; possibly TRBD1 for D (5 bases). V lost 8 bases and J 2 bases, leaving 10 bases between the germline ends. This CDR3 is 12 amino acids long. Germline CDR1 is DFQATT and CDR2 is SNEGSKA (reference sequence). Here the CDR3 reads CSQRGRNQPQHF. DNA of the CDR3: TGCAGTCAGCGGGGCCGCAATCAGCCCCAGCATTTT.

This clonotype was detected only a few times. The chain uses TRBV30 and TRBJ2-1; D ambiguous. Germline V gene sequence: CDR1 GTSNPN, CDR2 SVGIG (reference sequence). The germline V and J ends were trimmed by 1 base and 9 bases, with 7 bases remaining between them. The CDR3 contains 11 residues. CDR3: CAWSGDREQFF. CDR3 DNA: TGTGCCTGGAGTGGAGACCGTGAGCAGTTCTTC. Drawing the rest from reference TRBV30 and TRBJ2-1, the complete variable domain is SQTIHQWPATLVQPVGSPLSLECTVEGTSNPNLYWYRQAAGRGLQLLFYSVGIGQISSEVPQNLSASRPQDRQFILSSKKLLLSDSGFYLCAWSGDREQFFGPGTRLTVL.

The chain links TRBV5-6 to TRBJ2-7; a possible D gene is TRBD2 (5 bases). V shed 1 base and J shed 3 bases, with 8 bases lying between them. Germline V CDR1 and CDR2: SGHDT, YYEEEE. CDR3 size: 13 residues. CDR3 sequence (DNA): TGTGCCAGCAGCTTGTTTGGGAGCTACGAGCAGTACTTC. Translation gives CASSLFGSYEQYF.

This clonotype has more than one count but fewer than ten. The chain links TRBV4-1 to TRBJ2-4; 9 positions match TRBD2. The V segment lost 1 base and the J segment 7 bases; nucleotides outside the gene matches: 5. Germline values: CDR1 MGHRA, CDR2 YSYEKL. The CDR3 runs 15 residues. The CDR3 loop reads CASSQVGLATNIQYF. The DNA of the CDR3 is TGCGCCAGCAGCCAAGTCGGACTAGCGACGAACATTCAGTACTTC.

This clonotype came up a few times. The CDR3 sequence: CSATKAGEGETQYF. CDR3 sequence (DNA): TGCAGCGCCACGAAAGCGGGGGAAGGAGAGACCCAGTACTTC. The genes are TRBV29-1 and TRBJ2-5; 8 bases map to TRBD2. The germline CDR1 and CDR2 sequences are SQVTM and ANQGSEA. This CDR3 has 14 residues. V lost 7 bases and J lost 4; bases outside the gene matches: 11.

The CDR3 reads CASSPGLAGFPETQYF. CDR3 nucleotides: TGTGCCAGCAGCCCGGGGCTAGCAGGCTTTCCGGAGACCCAGTACTTC. This chain joins TRBV7-3 and TRBJ2-5, with D possibly called TRBD1 or TRBD2 (5 bases each). The CDR3 contains 16 residues. CDR1 and CDR2 (germline): SGHTA, FQGTGA. The V and J ends lost 5 bases and 5 bases respectively, with 21 bases between them. Combining the CDR3 with reference TRBV7-3 and TRBJ2-5 gives the whole variable domain GAGVSQTPSNKVTEKGKYVELRCDPISGHTALYWYRQSLGQGPEFLIYFQGTGAADDSGLPNDRFFAVRPEGSVSTLKIQRTERGDSAVYLCASSPGLAGFPETQYFGPGTRLLVL.

This clonotype was seen a handful of times. This chain connects TRBV7-2 to TRBJ2-5; D call uncertain. V shed 4 bases and J shed 0 bases, with 9 bases lying between them. There are 14 residues in the CDR3. Germline loops: CDR1 SGHTA, CDR2 FQGNSA. The DNA of the CDR3 is TGTGCCAGCAGCTCCGGGCCGTACCAAGAGACCCAGTACTTC. It encodes CASSSGPYQETQYF.

This chain connects TRBV19 to TRBJ1-5; a weak D match, TRBD1 (6 bases). The CDR3 has 15 residues. Germline CDR1 and CDR2: LNHDA and SQIVND (reference sequence). The V and J ends lost 0 bases and 6 bases respectively, with 12 bases between them. CDR3 DNA sequence: TGTGCCAGTAGTATAGAAGGGACATCGGGTCAGCCCCAGCATTTT. Protein product: CASSIEGTSGQPQHF. Full variable domain (remainder filled in from reference TRBV19 and TRBJ1-5): DGGITQSPKYLFRKEGQNVTLSCEQNLNHDAMYWYRQDPGQGLRLIYYSQIVNDFQKGDIAEGYSVSREKKESFPLTVTSAQKNPTAFYLCASSIEGTSGQPQHFGDGTRLSIL.

V and J are TRBV9 and TRBJ2-1, with D perhaps matching TRBD1 (5 bases). CDR1 and CDR2 (germline): SGDLS, YYNGEE. V was clipped by 2 bases and J by 5 bases, with 14 bases between them. The CDR3 has 15 residues. The CDR3 DNA is TGTGCCAGCAGCGTTTTTGTGCAGGGTAACAATGAGCAGTTCTTC. Its protein is CASSVFVQGNNEQFF.

J is TRBJ2-1 and V is TRBV15, with D possibly being TRBD1 or TRBD2 (6 bases each). Germline CDR1 LNHNV, CDR2 YYDKDF (reference sequence). V dropped 1 base and J dropped 6 bases, with 10 bases sitting between them. CDR3 size: 14 residues. The CDR3 bases are TGTGCCACCAGCAGAGGCGGAGGGGGCAATGAGCAGTTCTTC. Protein product: CATSRGGGGNEQFF.

The V call is TRBV27, the J call TRBJ2-1, with 13 bases aligning to TRBD2. The CDR3 sequence is 15 residues long. Looked up from germline, CDR1 is MNHEY and CDR2 is SMNVEV (reference sequence). J was trimmed by 6 bases and V by 5 bases; bases with no gene match: 4. The CDR3 loop reads CASSRGTSGTNEQFF. In DNA, the CDR3 is TGTGCCAGCAGTCGTGGGACTAGCGGGACCAATGAGCAGTTCTTC.

This clonotype was detected a few times. V and J are TRBV11-2 and TRBJ2-1; TRBD2 matches 10 bases. CDR3 length: 14 amino acids. CDR1 and CDR2 from the germline V gene are SGHAT and FQNNGV. V was clipped by 4 bases and J by 8 bases; unmatched bases: 5. This CDR3 reads CASSYGTSVYEQFF. The CDR3 region has the DNA TGTGCCAGCAGCTACGGGACTAGCGTGTATGAGCAGTTCTTC.

The rearrangement uses TRBV12-3 or TRBV12-4 and TRBJ2-3; D possibly uses TRBD1 or TRBD2 (5 bases each). Trimming took off 6 bases at V and 1 base at J, with 11 bases between the two ends. The CDR3 has 14 residues. The CDR3 DNA reads as TGTGCCAGCAGGGGACCTGATGGCACAGATACGCAGTATTTT. This codes for CASRGPDGTDTQYF.

This clonotype has a handful of counts. V gene TRBV12-3 or TRBV12-4 combines with J gene TRBJ2-1; D is possibly TRBD2 (5 bases). There are 13 residues in the CDR3. V was clipped by 5 bases and J by 6 bases, with 11 bases between them. The CDR3 here is CASSSSGSNEQFF. The CDR3 nucleotides are TGTGCCAGCAGTAGCTCGGGGAGCAATGAGCAGTTCTTC.

The chain is built from TRBV5-5 and TRBJ2-6; D remains ambiguous. The germline CDR1 and CDR2 sequences are SGHKS and YYEKEE (reference sequence). The CDR3 has 15 residues. The V gene lost 2 bases and the J gene lost 0 bases, with 6 bases spanning the gap. The CDR3 sequence: CASSFSISGANVLTF. DNA of the CDR3: TGTGCCAGCAGCTTTTCTATCTCTGGGGCCAACGTCCTGACTTTC.

This clonotype was detected a few times. The chain has TRBV5-1 and TRBJ1-1; TRBD1 might be the D (6 bases). The CDR3 runs 13 residues. Trimming took off 0 bases at V and 4 bases at J, with 7 bases between the two ends. Germline assignment: CDR1 SGHRS and CDR2 YFSETQ. CDR3 coding DNA: TGCGCCAGCAGCTTGGTCAGGGGCACTGAAGCTTTCTTT. It is translated as CASSLVRGTEAFF.

This clonotype was detected only a few times. The V gene is TRBV12-3 or TRBV12-4, the J gene TRBJ2-1; 7 positions agree with TRBD1. J gave up 4 bases and V 7 bases, and 7 bases lay outside the gene matches. CDR3 length: 14 residues. This CDR3 reads CASNEGAGYNEQFF. CDR3 nucleotides: TGTGCCAGCAACGAGGGGGCGGGTTACAATGAGCAGTTCTTC.